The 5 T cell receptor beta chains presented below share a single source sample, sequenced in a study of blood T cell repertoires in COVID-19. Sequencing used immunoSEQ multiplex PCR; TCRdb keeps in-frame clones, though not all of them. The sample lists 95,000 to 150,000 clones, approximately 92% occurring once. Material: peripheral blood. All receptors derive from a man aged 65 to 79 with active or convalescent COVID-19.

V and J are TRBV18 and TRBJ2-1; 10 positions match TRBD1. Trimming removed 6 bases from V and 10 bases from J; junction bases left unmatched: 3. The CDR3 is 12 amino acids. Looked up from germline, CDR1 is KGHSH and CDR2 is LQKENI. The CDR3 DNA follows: TGTGCCAGCTCGCGGACAGGGGGGGAGCAGTTCTTC. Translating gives CASSRTGGEQFF.

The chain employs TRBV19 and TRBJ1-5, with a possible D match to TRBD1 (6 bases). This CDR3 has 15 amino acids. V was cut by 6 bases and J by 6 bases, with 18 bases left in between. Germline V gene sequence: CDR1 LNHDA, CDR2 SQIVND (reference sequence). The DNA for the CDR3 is TGTGCCAGTAGGTCGGGGAGTACAGGGAGTCAGCCCCAGCATTTT. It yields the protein CASRSGSTGSQPQHF.

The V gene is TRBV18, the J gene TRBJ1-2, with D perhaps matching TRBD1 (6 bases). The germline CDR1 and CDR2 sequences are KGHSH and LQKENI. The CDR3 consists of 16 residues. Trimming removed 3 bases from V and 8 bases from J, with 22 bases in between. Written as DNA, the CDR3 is TGTGCCAGCTCACCGTCCGGGACAATCGCCCATGGGGGCTACACCTTC. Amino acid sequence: CASSPSGTIAHGGYTF.

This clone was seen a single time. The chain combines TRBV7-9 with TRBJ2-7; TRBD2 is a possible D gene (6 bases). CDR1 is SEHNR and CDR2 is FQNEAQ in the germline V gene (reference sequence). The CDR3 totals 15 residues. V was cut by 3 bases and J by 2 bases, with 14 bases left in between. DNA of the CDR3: TGTGCCAGCAGCTTCTTAACGGGAGCCACCTACGAGCAGTACTTC. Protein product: CASSFLTGATYEQYF.

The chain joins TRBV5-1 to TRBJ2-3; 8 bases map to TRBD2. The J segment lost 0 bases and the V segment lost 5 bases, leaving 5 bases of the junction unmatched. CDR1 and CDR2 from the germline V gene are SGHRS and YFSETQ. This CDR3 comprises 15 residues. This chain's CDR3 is CASRVLAGSTDTQYF. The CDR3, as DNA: TGCGCCAGCAGGGTCCTAGCGGGTAGCACAGATACGCAGTATTTT.